Below, 25 T cell receptor beta chains from the same sample are listed, as sequenced in a study of blood T cells in healthy people across ages. A second PCR, run for about 6 to 12 cycles, used a sample-barcoded 5' primer plus a J-beta primer mix. TCRdb called the 5' RACE reads again in MiXCR, with one record for every CDR3 protein. The sample holds hundreds of thousands of distinct CDR3 sequences; 35% to 40% are singletons and the top ten take 10% to 15%. Material: blood. The source is a man aged 18-30 years in good health.

The rearrangement joins TRBV5-1 to TRBJ1-1; perhaps TRBD1 as D (5 bases). The CDR3 runs to 14 residues. V was trimmed by 3 bases and J by 4 bases, leaving 13 bases between them. Germline CDR1 is SGHRS and CDR2 is YFSETQ. CDR3 loop: CASSWVQASTEAFF. Written as DNA, the CDR3 is TGCGCCAGCAGCTGGGTACAGGCATCCACTGAAGCTTTCTTT.

This clonotype was detected a few times. This chain links TRBV5-5 with TRBJ2-2, with 10 bases fitting TRBD2. The V gene's germline CDR1 is SGHKS and CDR2 YYEKEE (reference sequence). The CDR3 has 18 amino acids. V shed 1 base, J shed 1 base, and the junction held 7 bases outside the gene matches. DNA of the CDR3: TGTGCCAGCAGCTTGAAGAGTAGCGGGGGGATGAACACCGGGGAGCTGTTTTTT. Amino acid sequence: CASSLKSSGGMNTGELFF.

The genes are TRBV24-1 and TRBJ1-2; D is unclear. Germline V gives CDR1 KGHDR, CDR2 SFDVKD. This CDR3 comprises 11 residues. Trimming took 9 bases from V and 8 from J, leaving 12 bases between them. This CDR3 is CATSRARGYTF. The DNA for the CDR3 is TGTGCCACCTCCCGGGCGCGGGGCTACACCTTC.

This clonotype has only a few counts. J is TRBJ1-1 and V is TRBV12-3 or TRBV12-4; TRBD1 is a possible D gene (6 bases). Trimming left V 1 base short and J 0 bases short, with 9 bases between. The CDR3 has 15 residues. CDR3 sequence (DNA): TGTGCCAGCAGTTTAGGGGGGCGGATGAACACTGAAGCTTTCTTT. This gives the protein CASSLGGRMNTEAFF.

The chain joins TRBV27 to TRBJ2-7; D perhaps matches TRBD1 (6 bases). CDR3 length: 14 amino acids. V was cut by 3 bases and J by 6 bases, with 15 bases left in between. Germline V gives CDR1 MNHEY, CDR2 SMNVEV (reference sequence). The CDR3 loop reads CASSFSPTGLEQYF. The CDR3 bases are TGTGCCAGCAGTTTTTCCCCCACAGGGCTCGAGCAGTACTTC.

The rearrangement links TRBV5-5 to TRBJ1-6; 10 bases line up with TRBD1. The CDR3 has 17 residues. Germline trimming cut 6 bases from V and 7 bases from J; bases unmatched to any gene: 13. Germline V CDR1 and CDR2: SGHKS, YYEKEE (reference sequence). This CDR3 reads CASKKGGTGVSNSPLHF. CDR3 in DNA: TGTGCCAGCAAGAAAGGGGGGACAGGGGTTTCAAATTCACCCCTCCACTTT.

This clonotype showed up many times. The chain employs TRBV25-1 and TRBJ2-1, with 12 bases identical to TRBD1. The germline gives CDR1 MGHDK, CDR2 SYGVNS. With 8 bases clipped from V and 1 base from J, the junction kept 3 bases outside the gene matches. The CDR3 has 15 residues. The CDR3 protein is CASGGQGASYNEQFF. Here the CDR3 DNA reads TGTGCCAGCGGGGGACAGGGGGCTTCCTACAATGAGCAGTTCTTC.

This clonotype was detected many times. This chain connects TRBV20-1 to TRBJ2-3, with D tentatively TRBD2 (7 bases). V lost 3 bases, J lost 4 bases, and 14 bases lay in between. The CDR3 length is 14 residues. CDR1 and CDR2 from the germline V gene are DFQATT and SNEGSKA (reference sequence). The CDR3 spells CSASPGEGADTQYF. The CDR3 DNA sequence: TGCAGTGCTAGCCCAGGGGAGGGAGCAGATACGCAGTATTTT.

This clonotype was counted between two and nine times. V gene TRBV3-1 combines with J gene TRBJ2-5; D is uncertain. CDR3 length: 14 amino acids. Germline CDR1 is LGHDT and CDR2 is YNNKEL (reference sequence). Trimming took off 0 bases at V and 4 bases at J, with 9 bases between the two ends. CDR3 loop: CASSQEMDLETQYF. Written as DNA, the CDR3 is TGTGCCAGCAGCCAAGAAATGGACCTAGAGACCCAGTACTTC.

This clonotype was seen a handful of times. The genes are TRBV28 and TRBJ1-5; no reliable D call. Germline V gene data show CDR1 as MDHEN and CDR2 as SYDVKM. CDR3 length equals 14 residues. Trimming stripped 2 bases from V and 3 bases from J, with 8 bases between. The CDR3 region has the DNA TGTGCCAGCAGTTTACAGAAATACAATCAGCCCCAGCATTTT. Residues: CASSLQKYNQPQHF.

This clonotype was observed at least ten times. The CDR3 spells CASSVDRATYEQYF. The CDR3 DNA reads as TGTGCCAGCAGTGTAGACAGGGCAACCTACGAGCAGTACTTC. The genes are TRBV12-3 or TRBV12-4 and TRBJ2-7; TRBD1 matches at 7 bases. The CDR3 length is 14 residues. The J segment lost 2 bases and the V segment lost 5 bases, leaving 6 bases of the junction unmatched.

In its sample, this clonotype was seen a few times. The chain combines TRBV7-9 with TRBJ1-6; 9 bases are shared with TRBD1. J gave up 6 bases and V 5 bases, and 5 bases lay outside the gene matches. The germline V gene has CDR1 SEHNR and CDR2 FQNEAQ (reference sequence). This CDR3 has 15 amino acids. Here the CDR3 DNA reads TGTGCCAGCAGCGGGCGGGACAGGGCTAATTCACCCCTCCACTTT. Encoded protein: CASSGRDRANSPLHF.

This clonotype came up a few times. The genes are TRBV20-1 and TRBJ2-3, with D unclear. V lost 1 base and J 6 bases, leaving 20 bases between the germline ends. CDR1 DFQATT and CDR2 SNEGSKA come from the germline V gene (reference sequence). The CDR3 is 16 residues long. The CDR3 here is CSARGVVNFPLDTQYF. Written as DNA, the CDR3 is TGCAGTGCTAGAGGGGTAGTGAACTTTCCCTTGGATACGCAGTATTTT.

The chain joins TRBV6-6 to TRBJ1-2; D not certain. This CDR3 has 14 amino acids. In germline, CDR1 is MNHNY, CDR2 SVGAGI (reference sequence). V gave up 3 bases and J gave up 4 bases, with 12 bases separating them. CDR3 DNA: TGTGCCAGCAGTTATCTTCCTGACTCCTATGGCTACACCTTC. Translation: CASSYLPDSYGYTF.

The chain is built from TRBV6-5 and TRBJ2-1, with 16 bases fitting TRBD2. CDR1 and CDR2 from the germline V gene are MNHEY and SVGAGI. V shed 4 bases, J shed 4 bases, and the junction held 7 bases outside the gene matches. This CDR3 is built from 18 residues. The CDR3 sequence is CASSLGLAGGPPYNEQFF. CDR3 DNA sequence: TGTGCCAGCAGTTTGGGACTAGCGGGGGGGCCTCCATACAATGAGCAGTTCTTC.

The sample holds a few counts of this clonotype. The V gene is TRBV28, the J gene TRBJ1-4; D is unclear. Per the germline V gene, CDR1 is MDHEN and CDR2 is SYDVKM. Trimming shortened V by 10 bases and J by 0 bases, and 9 bases separated the two germline ends. CDR3 length equals 13 residues. The CDR3, as DNA: TGTGCCACCCTAGAAGCAACTAATGAAAAACTGTTTTTT. It specifies CATLEATNEKLFF.

This chain uses TRBV5-8 with TRBJ2-5; D may be TRBD1 or TRBD2 (5 bases each). The V end was cut by 4 bases, the J end by 1 base, with 11 bases between. This CDR3 contains 14 residues. Looked up from germline, CDR1 is SGHTS and CDR2 is YDEGEE. CDR3 protein: CASSVAGTQETQYF. CDR3 bases: TGTGCCAGCAGCGTTGCAGGGACCCAAGAGACCCAGTACTTC.

The sample holds many counts of this clonotype. The chain is built from TRBV12-3 or TRBV12-4 and TRBJ1-5; possibly TRBD1 for D (5 bases). V lost 1 base, J lost 2 bases, and 9 bases lay in between. The CDR3 sequence is 15 residues long. The CDR3 here is CASSLEGRGNQPQHF. The CDR3 DNA reads TGTGCCAGCAGTTTAGAGGGGCGCGGCAATCAGCCCCAGCATTTT.

This clonotype occurred many times. The chain carries TRBV10-3 and TRBJ2-1; D gene ambiguous. The ends were cut back, 4 bases at V and 8 bases at J, with 18 bases in the middle. The length of the CDR3 is 15 residues. Germline-derived CDR1 and CDR2 are ENHRY and SYGVKD. CDR3 protein: CAISAGRNGPDEQFF. The CDR3 DNA sequence: TGTGCCATCAGTGCAGGACGGAATGGCCCCGATGAGCAGTTCTTC.

The chain recombines TRBV29-1 with TRBJ2-7, with D perhaps TRBD1 (7 bases). CDR3 length: 16 amino acids. Germline V gene data show CDR1 as SQVTM and CDR2 as ANQGSEA. Between the trimmed V and J ends, which lost 0 bases and 2 bases, there was a span of 17 bases. The CDR3 DNA is TGCAGCGTTGAAGATAGTGAGGGCAGGGGGGCCTACGAGCAGTACTTC. This sequence encodes CSVEDSEGRGAYEQYF.

Only a few counts were recorded for this clonotype. The chain recombines TRBV7-2 with TRBJ2-1; possibly TRBD1 for D (6 bases). The CDR3 sequence is 14 residues long. Looked up from germline, CDR1 is SGHTA and CDR2 is FQGNSA. Trimming pared 1 base from V and 7 bases from J, leaving 11 bases between. In DNA form, the CDR3 reads TGTGCCAGCAGCTTAGTGGCAGGGGTAAATGAGCAGTTCTTC. Protein product: CASSLVAGVNEQFF.

The chain has TRBV6-2 or TRBV6-3 and TRBJ2-1, with a tentative D call TRBD2 (7 bases). CDR1 is MNHEY and CDR2 is SVGEGT in the germline V gene. The CDR3 length is 18 residues. The germline V and J ends were trimmed by 5 bases and 1 base, with 21 bases remaining between them. This chain's CDR3 is CASSRGRDNESSYNEQFF. The CDR3 nucleotides read TGTGCCAGCAGTCGTGGGAGGGACAACGAATCATCCTACAATGAGCAGTTCTTC.

The chain uses TRBV11-2 and TRBJ2-1, with D maybe TRBD2 (6 bases). CDR3 length: 15 residues. V was shortened by 6 bases and J by 4 bases, with 16 bases between the two germline ends. Germline CDR1 and CDR2: SGHAT and FQNNGV. The chain's CDR3 is CASRFVAGPYNEQFF. The CDR3 nucleotides are TGTGCCAGCAGGTTCGTGGCGGGGCCTTACAATGAGCAGTTCTTC.

The genes are TRBV21-1 and TRBJ2-4; the listed D gene, TRBD1, was not tested against the DNA. The tail of the sequence fits TRBJ2-7 better, so the J call may be wrong. TRBV21-1 is classified as a pseudogene. The CDR3 has 13 amino acids. The CDR3 nucleotides read TGTGCCAGCATGGGGACAGGTCCCTACGAGCAGTACTTC. Translation: CASMGTGPYEQYF.

For this clonotype: A much larger clone sits a single nucleotide away, making a read error possible. This rearrangement joins TRBV20-1 to TRBJ2-5, with 10 bases lining up with TRBD2. Trimming cost V 5 bases and J 11 bases; bases outside gene matches: 23. The CDR3 totals 17 residues. CDR1 and CDR2 (germline): DFQATT, SNEGSKA (reference sequence). The chain's CDR3 is CSAPTSLAGGFYNEQYF. CDR3 nucleotide sequence: TGCAGTGCTCCCACCTCTTTAGCGGGGGGCTTTTACAATGAGCAGTACTTC.